The 8 T cell receptor beta chains below all came from one sample that was sequenced in a study of OX40 agonist ivuxolimab in advanced cancers. TCRdb keeps only in-frame clones here, not all; method: immunoSEQ multiplex PCR. The sample shows some 76,000 clones, around nine tenths of them seen only once. This specimen was CD4+ or CD8+ T cells sorted from blood, taken in a trial of the OX40 agonist ivuxolimab. These receptors were collected from an adult with an advanced solid tumor such as melanoma, head and neck, liver or kidney cancer.

The V call is TRBV2, the J call TRBJ1-6; D call uncertain. Trimming left V 7 bases short and J 7 bases short, with 11 bases between. The CDR3 extends over 13 amino acids. From germline, CDR1 is SNHLY and CDR2 FYNNEI. The CDR3 region is CASTVNDNSPLHF. CDR3 DNA sequence: TGTGCCAGCACGGTTAACGACAATTCACCCCTCCACTTT. Complete variable domain (other parts from reference TRBV2 and TRBJ1-6): EPEVTQTPSHQVTQMGQEVILRCVPISNHLYFYWYRQILGQKVEFLVSFYNNEISEKSEIFDDQFSVERPDGSNFTLKIRSTKLEDSAMYFCASTVNDNSPLHFGNGTRLTVT.

The chain is built from TRBV9 and TRBJ2-7; possibly TRBD1 or TRBD2 for D (6 bases each). CDR1 and CDR2 (germline): SGDLS, YYNGEE. The germline V and J ends were trimmed by 2 bases and 0 bases, with 12 bases remaining between them. CDR3 size: 15 residues. The CDR3 DNA reads TGTGCCAGCAGCGTCGGAGGGGACAACTCCTACGAGCAGTACTTC. Protein product: CASSVGGDNSYEQYF.

The V gene is TRBV7-9, the J gene TRBJ1-5; no firm D call. The CDR3 has 13 amino acids. Between the trimmed V and J ends, which lost 5 bases and 4 bases, there was a span of 9 bases. Germline lookup yields CDR1 SEHNR and CDR2 FQNEAQ (reference sequence). CDR3 sequence: CASSQDGNQPQHF. The CDR3, as DNA: TGTGCCAGCAGCCAGGACGGAAATCAGCCCCAGCATTTT.

The chain employs TRBV14 and TRBJ2-1; possibly TRBD2 for D (6 bases). Germline assignment: CDR1 SGHDN and CDR2 FVKESK. There are 14 residues in the CDR3. The V gene lost 4 bases and the J gene lost 4 bases, with 11 bases spanning the gap. CDR3 DNA sequence: TGTGCCAGCAGCCGGGACTCCGATTACAATGAGCAGTTCTTC. It is translated as CASSRDSDYNEQFF.

This chain connects TRBV4-3 to TRBJ2-1, with 9 bases that match TRBD1. The CDR3 covers 16 residues. Trimming at V came to 0 bases and at J to 9 bases, leaving 9 bases not matched to a gene. Germline CDR1 and CDR2: LGHNA and YSLEER. This CDR3 is CASSQEPGQGLVEQFF. CDR3 DNA sequence: TGCGCCAGCAGCCAAGAGCCGGGACAGGGTCTTGTTGAGCAGTTCTTC.

Only one count was recorded for this clone. The rearrangement joins TRBV7-6 to TRBJ1-1, with D unresolved. This CDR3 region has 14 residues. CDR1 is SGHVS and CDR2 is FNYEAQ in the germline V gene. Trimming left V 5 bases short and J 0 bases short, with 10 bases between. The CDR3 DNA reads as TGTGCCAGCAGCCCAATGGGTTTGAACACTGAAGCTTTCTTT. Its translation: CASSPMGLNTEAFF.

This chain joins TRBV5-1 and TRBJ2-5; D remains unclear. Germline lookup yields CDR1 SGHRS and CDR2 YFSETQ. V was trimmed by 4 bases and J by 5 bases, leaving 15 bases between them. The CDR3 loop spans 14 amino acids. CDR3 in amino acids: CASSLDAGRETQYF. Here the CDR3 DNA reads TGCGCCAGCAGCCTGGACGCCGGGCGGGAGACCCAGTACTTC.

The chain is built from TRBV7-2 and TRBJ1-1; tentative D call: TRBD1 (5 bases). CDR3 size: 14 residues. The germline V gene has CDR1 SGHTA and CDR2 FQGNSA. Trimming removed 2 bases from V and 4 bases from J, with 11 bases in between. The CDR3 is CASSLRGGSTEAFF. The CDR3 bases are TGTGCCAGCAGCTTAAGGGGAGGGAGCACTGAAGCTTTCTTT.